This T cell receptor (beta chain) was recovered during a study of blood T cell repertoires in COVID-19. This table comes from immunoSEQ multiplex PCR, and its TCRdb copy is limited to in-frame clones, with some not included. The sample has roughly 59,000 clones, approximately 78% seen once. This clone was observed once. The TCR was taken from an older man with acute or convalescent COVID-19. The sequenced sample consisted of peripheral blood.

In nucleotides, the CDR3 is TGTGCCAGCAGCCAAGCCGGTTCTTTCTCTGGAAACACCATATATTTT. Translating gives CASSQAGSFSGNTIYF. The J gene is TRBJ1-3, the V gene TRBV14, with D hard to call. Per germline, CDR1 SGHDN and CDR2 FVKESK. V was cut by 1 base and J by 0 bases, with 10 bases left in between. This CDR3 is 16 amino acids long. The full variable domain, rest sourced from reference TRBV14 and TRBJ1-3, is EAGVTQFPSHSVIEKGQTVTLRCDPISGHDNLYWYRRVMGKEIKFLLHFVKESKQDESGMPNNRFLAERTGGTYSTLKVQPAELEDSGVYFCASSQAGSFSGNTIYFGEGSWLTVV.